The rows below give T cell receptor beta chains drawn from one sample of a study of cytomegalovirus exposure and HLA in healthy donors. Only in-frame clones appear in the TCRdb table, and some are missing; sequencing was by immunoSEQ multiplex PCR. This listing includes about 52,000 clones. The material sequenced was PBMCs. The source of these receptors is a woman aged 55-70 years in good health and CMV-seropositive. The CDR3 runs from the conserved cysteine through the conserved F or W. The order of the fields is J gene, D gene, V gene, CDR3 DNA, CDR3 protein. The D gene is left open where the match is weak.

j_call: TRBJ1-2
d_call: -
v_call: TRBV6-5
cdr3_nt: TGTGCCAGCAGTCAAGGGGAGGGAGGCTACACCTTC
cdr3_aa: CASSQGEGGYTF

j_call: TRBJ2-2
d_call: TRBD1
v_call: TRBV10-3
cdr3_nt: TGTGCCATCAAGGGGACAGGGTTCCTCACCGGGGAGCTGTTTTTT
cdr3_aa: CAIKGTGFLTGELFF

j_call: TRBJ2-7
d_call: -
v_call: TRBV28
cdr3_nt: TGTGCCAGCAGTAAAAACCCTACGCGGCCCCTCGAGCAGTACTTC
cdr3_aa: CASSKNPTRPLEQYF

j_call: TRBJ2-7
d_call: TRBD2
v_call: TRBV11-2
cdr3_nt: TGTGCCAGCAGCTTCGGGACTAGCGGGGGAGTCGAGCAGTACTTC
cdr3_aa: CASSFGTSGGVEQYF

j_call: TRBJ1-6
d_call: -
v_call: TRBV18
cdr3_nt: TGTGCCAGCTCACCGGGACTCGGTAATTCACCCCTCCACTTT
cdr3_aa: CASSPGLGNSPLHF

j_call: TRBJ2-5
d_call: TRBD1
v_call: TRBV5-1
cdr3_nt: TGCGCCAGCAGCTTGTCCGGGACAGGGAGGGAGGAGAACCAGTACTTC
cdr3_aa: CASSLSGTGREENQYF

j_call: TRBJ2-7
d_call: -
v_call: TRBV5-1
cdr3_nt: TGCGCCAGCAGCTTGGGGCAGAGCGCCTACGAGCAGTACTTC
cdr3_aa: CASSLGQSAYEQYF

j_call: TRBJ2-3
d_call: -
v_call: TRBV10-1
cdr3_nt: TGCGCCAGCAGTGAAGGGCGGGCTAGCACAGATACGCAGTATTTT
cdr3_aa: CASSEGRASTDTQYF

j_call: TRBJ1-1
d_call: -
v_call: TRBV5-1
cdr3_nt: TGCGCCAGCAGCTTGGGGCAATCGTGGACTGAAGCTTTCTTT
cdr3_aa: CASSLGQSWTEAFF

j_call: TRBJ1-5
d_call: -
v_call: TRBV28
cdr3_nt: TGTGCCAGCACCGTCGGACAGCTCAATCAGCCCCAGCATTTT
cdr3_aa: CASTVGQLNQPQHF

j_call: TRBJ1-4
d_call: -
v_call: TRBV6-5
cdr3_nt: TGTGCCAGCAGTTACTCGAGTGGGGGGAATGAAAAACTGTTTTTT
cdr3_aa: CASSYSSGGNEKLFF

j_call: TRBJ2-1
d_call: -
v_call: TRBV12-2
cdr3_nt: TGTGCAAGTCGCTTAGCGTGCGTCAGGGGAAAGGACGGCGCCTACAATGAGCAGTTCTTC
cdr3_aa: CASRLACVRGKDGAYNEQFF

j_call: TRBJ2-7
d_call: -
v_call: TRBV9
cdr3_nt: TGTGCCAGCAGCTCCCACGGAGGCGGATTATCCTACGAGCAGTACTTC
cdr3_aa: CASSSHGGGLSYEQYF

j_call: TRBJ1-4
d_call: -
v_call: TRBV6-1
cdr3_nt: TGTGCCAGCAGTACAACCAGTACTAATGAAAAACTGTTTTTT
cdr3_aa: CASSTTSTNEKLFF

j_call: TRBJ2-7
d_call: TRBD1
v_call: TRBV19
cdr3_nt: TGTGCCAGTAGCCGACAGGGGGCCGGATACGAGCAGTACTTC
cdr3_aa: CASSRQGAGYEQYF